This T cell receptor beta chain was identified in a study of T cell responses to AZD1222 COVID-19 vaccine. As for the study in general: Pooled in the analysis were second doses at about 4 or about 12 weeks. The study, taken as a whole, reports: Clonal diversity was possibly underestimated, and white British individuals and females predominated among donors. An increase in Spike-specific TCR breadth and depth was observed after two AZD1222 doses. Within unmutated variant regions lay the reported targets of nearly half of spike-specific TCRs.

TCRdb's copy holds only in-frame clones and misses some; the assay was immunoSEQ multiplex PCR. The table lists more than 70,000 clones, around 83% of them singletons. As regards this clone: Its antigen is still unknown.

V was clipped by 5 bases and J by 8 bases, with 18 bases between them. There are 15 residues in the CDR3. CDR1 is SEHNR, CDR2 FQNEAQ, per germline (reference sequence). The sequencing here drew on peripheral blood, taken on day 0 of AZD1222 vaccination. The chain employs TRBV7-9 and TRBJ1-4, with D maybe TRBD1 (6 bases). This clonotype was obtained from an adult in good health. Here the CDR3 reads CASSLNRDRAEKLFF. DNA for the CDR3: TGTGCCAGCAGCCTGAACAGGGACCGGGCAGAAAAACTGTTTTTT.